The clone carrying this TCR beta chain was counted ten times or more. Germline V gene sequence: CDR1 MGHRA, CDR2 YSYEKL. CDR3 length: 17 amino acids. Trimming shortened V by 4 bases and J by 0 bases, and 15 bases separated the two germline ends. TCRdb used MiXCR to reprocess the 5' RACE reads, holding one entry per CDR3 protein. This sample has around 160,000 distinct CDR3 sequences; around a tenth occur once, and the top ten carry roughly 28%. This record belongs to a study of CD8 T cells in ankylosing spondylitis. The chain carries TRBV4-1 and TRBJ2-2, with a weak D call TRBD2 (5 bases). Sample: blood, either unsorted or a sorted T cell fraction (not recorded which). This receptor was taken from a male donor with ankylosing spondylitis or in good health (not recorded which). DNA for the CDR3: TGCGCCAGCAGCCGACGAACGAGCGGTGCGAACACCGGGGAGCTGTTTTTT. Translating it yields CASSRRTSGANTGELFF.